This T cell receptor (beta chain) was sequenced for a study of graft-versus-host responses after intestinal transplantation. General study findings and limits: Within allografts, high graft-versus-host to host-versus-graft clonal ratios were seen among patients with graft-donor T cell macrochimerism. Among recipient marrow samples, GvH clones were found; some appeared first in ileum or blood.

A remark on this clone: What it binds is unknown.

Processing was applied to graft tissue in order to liberate intraepithelial and lamina propria lymphocytes. After removal of 4 bases from V and 6 bases from J, the junction contained 4 bases not matched to a gene. Germline lookup yields CDR1 SGHRS and CDR2 YFSETQ. The CDR3 length is 14 residues. Sequenced by immunoSEQ multiplex PCR; TCRdb stores in-frame clones only, minus some. There are tens of thousands of clones in the sample; approximately 91% occur only once, and about 1.7% lies in the top ten. The source material was ileum tissue, sampled roughly 54 weeks after transplant. V gene TRBV5-1 combines with J gene TRBJ2-1, with 10 positions matching TRBD1. This clonotype was obtained from a human patient who received an intestinal transplant, so some T cells may come from the graft donor. The chain's CDR3 is CASSLRTGGNEQFF. CDR3 sequence (DNA): TGCGCCAGCAGCCTACGGACAGGGGGCAATGAGCAGTTCTTC. The whole variable domain, remainder taken from reference TRBV5-1 and TRBJ2-1, is KAGVTQTPRYLIKTRGQQVTLSCSPISGHRSVSWYQQTPGQGLQFLFEYFSETQRNKGNFPGRFSGRQFSNSRSEMNVSTLELGDSALYLCASSLRTGGNEQFFGPGTRLTVL.